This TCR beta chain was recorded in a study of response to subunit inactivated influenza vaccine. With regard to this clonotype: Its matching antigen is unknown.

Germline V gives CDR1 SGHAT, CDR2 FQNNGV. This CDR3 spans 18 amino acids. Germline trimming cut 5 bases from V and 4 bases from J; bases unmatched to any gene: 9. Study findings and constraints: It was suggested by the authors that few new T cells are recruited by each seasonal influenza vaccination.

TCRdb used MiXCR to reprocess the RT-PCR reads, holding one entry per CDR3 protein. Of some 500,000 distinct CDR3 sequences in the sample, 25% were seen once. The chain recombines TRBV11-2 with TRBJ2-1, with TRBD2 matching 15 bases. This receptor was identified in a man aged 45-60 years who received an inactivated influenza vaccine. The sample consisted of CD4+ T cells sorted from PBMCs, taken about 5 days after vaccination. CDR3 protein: CASSTQGLAGGRYNEQFF. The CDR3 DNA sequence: TGTGCCAGCAGCACCCAAGGACTAGCGGGAGGGCGGTACAATGAGCAGTTCTTC.